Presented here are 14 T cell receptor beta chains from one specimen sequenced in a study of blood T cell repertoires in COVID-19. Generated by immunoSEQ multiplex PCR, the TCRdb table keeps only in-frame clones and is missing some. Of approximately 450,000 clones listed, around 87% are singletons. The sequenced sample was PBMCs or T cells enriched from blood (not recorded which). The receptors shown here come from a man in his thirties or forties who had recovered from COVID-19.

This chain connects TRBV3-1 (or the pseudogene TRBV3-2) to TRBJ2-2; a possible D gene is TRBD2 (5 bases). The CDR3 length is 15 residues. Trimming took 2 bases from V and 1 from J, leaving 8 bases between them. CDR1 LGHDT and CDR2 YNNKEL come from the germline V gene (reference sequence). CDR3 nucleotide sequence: TGTGCCAGCAGCCAATACGGGAAGAACACCGGGGAGCTGTTTTTT. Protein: CASSQYGKNTGELFF.

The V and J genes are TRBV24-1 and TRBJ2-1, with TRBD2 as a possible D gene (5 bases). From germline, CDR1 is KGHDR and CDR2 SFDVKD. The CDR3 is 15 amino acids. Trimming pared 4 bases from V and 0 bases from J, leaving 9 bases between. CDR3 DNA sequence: TGTGCCACCAGTGACACGGGAAGCTCCTACAATGAGCAGTTCTTC. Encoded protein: CATSDTGSSYNEQFF.

The CDR3 loop is CASSQGLLNTEAFF. The CDR3 DNA is TGTGCCAGCAGCCAAGGACTTTTGAACACTGAAGCTTTCTTT. The rearrangement joins TRBV14 to TRBJ1-1; D is unresolved. Germline V gives CDR1 SGHDN, CDR2 FVKESK. With 1 base removed from V and 0 bases from J, the gap between germline ends came to 6 bases. The CDR3 spans 14 residues.

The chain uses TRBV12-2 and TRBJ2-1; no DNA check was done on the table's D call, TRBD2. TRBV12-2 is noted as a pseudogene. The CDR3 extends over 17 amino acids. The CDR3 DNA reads TGTGCAAGTCGCTTACTACGGGGGTCCCCCTCCTACAATGAGCAGTTCTTC. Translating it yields CASRLLRGSPSYNEQFF.

CDR3 sequence (DNA): TGTGCCAGCACCGCCTTGGGGGCGGGAGGGCCTTACGAGCAGTACTTC. It codes for CASTALGAGGPYEQYF. The V gene is TRBV28, the J gene TRBJ2-7, with 9 bases identical to TRBD2. This CDR3 spans 16 amino acids. Germline V gene lookup returns CDR1 MDHEN and CDR2 SYDVKM. Trimming at V came to 7 bases and at J to 4 bases, leaving 14 bases not matched to a gene.

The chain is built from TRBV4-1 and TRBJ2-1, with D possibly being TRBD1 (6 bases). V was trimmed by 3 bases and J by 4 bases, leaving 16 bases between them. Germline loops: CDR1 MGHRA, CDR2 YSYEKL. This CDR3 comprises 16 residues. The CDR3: CASSHGLAQGYNEQFF. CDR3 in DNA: TGCGCCAGCAGCCACGGGCTAGCACAGGGTTACAATGAGCAGTTCTTC.

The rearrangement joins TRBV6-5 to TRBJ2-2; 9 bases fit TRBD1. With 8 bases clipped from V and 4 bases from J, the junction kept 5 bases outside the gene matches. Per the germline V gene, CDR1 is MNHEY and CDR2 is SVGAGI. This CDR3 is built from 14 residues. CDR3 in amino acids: CASVPGQGTGELFF. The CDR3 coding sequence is TGTGCCAGCGTTCCGGGACAGGGCACCGGGGAGCTGTTTTTT.

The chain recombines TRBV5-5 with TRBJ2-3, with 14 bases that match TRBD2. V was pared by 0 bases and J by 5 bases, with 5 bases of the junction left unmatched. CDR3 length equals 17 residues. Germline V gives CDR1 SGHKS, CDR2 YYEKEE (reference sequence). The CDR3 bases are TGTGCCAGCAGCTTGGGACTAGCGGGAGGGCCTGTAGATACGCAGTATTTT. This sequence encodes CASSLGLAGGPVDTQYF.

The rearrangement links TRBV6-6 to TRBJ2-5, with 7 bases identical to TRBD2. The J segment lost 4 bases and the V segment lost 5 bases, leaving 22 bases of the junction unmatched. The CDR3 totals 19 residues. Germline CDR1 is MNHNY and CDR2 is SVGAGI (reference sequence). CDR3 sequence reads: CASSPPPTPIQRGLETQYF. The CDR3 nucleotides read TGTGCCAGCAGTCCCCCCCCCACCCCCATCCAGCGGGGCTTAGAGACCCAGTACTTC.

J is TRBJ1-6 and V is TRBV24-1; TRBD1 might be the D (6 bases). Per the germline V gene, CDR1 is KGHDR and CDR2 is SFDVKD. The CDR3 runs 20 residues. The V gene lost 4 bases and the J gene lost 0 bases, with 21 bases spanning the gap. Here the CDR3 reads CATSDPQGPDISSYNSPLHF. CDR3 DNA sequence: TGTGCCACCAGTGACCCACAGGGTCCCGATATAAGCTCCTATAATTCACCCCTCCACTTT.

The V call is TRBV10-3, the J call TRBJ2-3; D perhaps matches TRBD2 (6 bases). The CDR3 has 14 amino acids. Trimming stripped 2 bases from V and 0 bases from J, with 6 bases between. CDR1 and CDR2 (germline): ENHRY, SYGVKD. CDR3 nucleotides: TGTGCCATCAGTGAGCGGGAGAGCACAGATACGCAGTATTTT. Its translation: CAISERESTDTQYF.

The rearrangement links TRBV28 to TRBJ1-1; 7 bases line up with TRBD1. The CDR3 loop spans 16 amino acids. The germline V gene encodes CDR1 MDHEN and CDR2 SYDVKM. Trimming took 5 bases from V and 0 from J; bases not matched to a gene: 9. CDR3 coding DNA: TGTGCCAGCAGTGCAAGACAGGGAGGAATGAACACTGAAGCTTTCTTT. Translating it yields CASSARQGGMNTEAFF.

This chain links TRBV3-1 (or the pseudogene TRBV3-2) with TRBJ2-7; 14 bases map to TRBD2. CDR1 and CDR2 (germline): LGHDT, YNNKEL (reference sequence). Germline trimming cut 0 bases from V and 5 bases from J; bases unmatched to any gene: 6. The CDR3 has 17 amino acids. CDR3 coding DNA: TGTGCCAGCAGCCAAGAGACTAGCGGGAGGGCCGATCACGAGCAGTACTTC. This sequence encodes CASSQETSGRADHEQYF.

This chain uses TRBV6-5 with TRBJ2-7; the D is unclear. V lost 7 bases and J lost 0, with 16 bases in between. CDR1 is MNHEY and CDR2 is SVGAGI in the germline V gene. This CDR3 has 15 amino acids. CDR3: CASTPHGPSSYEQYF. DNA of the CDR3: TGTGCCAGCACGCCGCACGGTCCTAGCTCCTACGAGCAGTACTTC.